This T cell receptor beta chain was observed in a study of OX40 agonist ivuxolimab in advanced cancers. General study results and limits: Within 6 weeks, CD4+ and CD8+ blood T cells expanded clonally at 0.1 to 3.0 mg/kg.

Of note for this clone: The antigen remains undetermined.

Produced via immunoSEQ multiplex PCR; TCRdb's table is partial and in-frame only. This sample has about 77,000 clones; 89% occur once, and the top ten carry around 2.5%. The germline CDR1 and CDR2 sequences are SGHDN and FVKESK. CDR3 length: 16 amino acids. V was clipped by 6 bases and J by 0 bases; unmatched bases: 8. This clonotype was sampled from an adult with an advanced solid tumor such as melanoma, head and neck, liver or kidney cancer. Sample: CD4+ or CD8+ T cells sorted from blood, taken in a trial of the OX40 agonist ivuxolimab. The V and J genes are TRBV14 and TRBJ2-5, with 9 bases lining up with TRBD2. The CDR3 bases are TGTGCCAGCAGTCGCAGGACTAGCGCGTACCAAGAGACCCAGTACTTC. Its protein product is CASSRRTSAYQETQYF.